This T cell receptor (beta chain) was documented in a study of shared clonotypes between healthy human individuals. The CDR3 is made up of 17 amino acids. The trim removed 4 bases at V and 0 bases at J, leaving 9 bases unmatched. CDR1 SGHNT and CDR2 YYREEE come from the germline V gene (reference sequence). Clones were read by immunoSEQ multiplex PCR, and TCRdb kept only the in-frame ones, dropping some. The sample has over a million clones; about 74% are singletons. The V call is TRBV5-4, the J call TRBJ2-3, with 9 positions matching TRBD2. This TCR came from a man younger than 35 in good health. The sample comprised memory CD4+ T cells sorted from blood. Indicated subset: CD45RA-negative fraction. The chain's CDR3 is CASSMLAGLESTDTQYF. The CDR3 DNA follows: TGTGCCAGCAGCATGCTAGCGGGACTGGAGAGCACAGATACGCAGTATTTT.